The subject of this entry is one T cell receptor (beta chain). The V gene lost 3 bases and the J gene lost 3 bases, with 9 bases spanning the gap. The CDR3 sequence is 13 residues long. This entry is derived from a study of T-cell memory formation after mild COVID-19. TCRdb independently ran MiXCR on the 5' RACE reads; one entry per CDR3 protein. The sample shows roughly 150,000 distinct CDR3 sequences, roughly 15% of them seen only once. This chain uses TRBV12-3 or TRBV12-4 with TRBJ2-7; weak D call: TRBD1 (5 bases). The clonotype originates from an adult woman who had mild COVID-19 (a few samples of this study predate the infection). Cell type and time point are not known. Sequencing was performed on PBMCs or a T cell subset sorted from them (not recorded which). As DNA, the CDR3 is TGTGCCAGCAGTTTGAACAGGTACTACGAGCAGTACTTC. It encodes CASSLNRYYEQYF.